These 20 T cell receptor beta chains originate from one sample sequenced in a study of human T cells and chemical hapten exposure. Time point specified: patch test 1, 2 weeks after DPC sensitization. Described treatment: therapeutic diphenylcyclopropenone sensitization with weekly scalp DPC. MiXCR, applied by TCRdb to the RACE reads, yields one record per CDR3 protein. The sample has approximately 340,000 distinct CDR3 sequences; around 7% are singletons. Sequencing used whole blood, obtained in connection with sensitization to the hapten diphenylcyclopropenone (DPC). The receptors originated from a woman aged 18 to 35 with alopecia areata. Some clones in this sample may be carry-over from other donors' samples.

This clonotype has just a few counts. The genes are TRBV6-2 or TRBV6-3 and TRBJ2-5; D uncertain. V was trimmed by 2 bases and J by 7 bases, leaving 11 bases between them. Germline V gene lookup returns CDR1 MNHEY and CDR2 SVGEGT. The CDR3 runs 13 residues. The CDR3 bases are TGTGCCAGCAGTTACAGAGCCACCTCGACCCAGTACTTC. This sequence encodes CASSYRATSTQYF.

This clonotype was counted ten times or more. This rearrangement joins TRBV20-1 to TRBJ2-3; 9 bases agree with TRBD2. Germline CDR1 DFQATT, CDR2 SNEGSKA (reference sequence). This CDR3 comprises 15 residues. V was pared by 6 bases and J by 0 bases, with 7 bases of the junction left unmatched. The CDR3 here is CSALVAGVSTDTQYF. CDR3 bases: TGCAGTGCCCTTGTAGCGGGGGTTAGCACAGATACGCAGTATTTT.

This clonotype was picked up many times. The chain combines TRBV10-2 with TRBJ1-6; D gene unclear. Trimming removed 7 bases at V and 7 bases at J, with 14 bases between. In germline, CDR1 is WSHSY, CDR2 SAAADI. The CDR3 extends over 14 amino acids. CDR3 protein: CASKTFGRNSPLHF. CDR3 nucleotide sequence: TGCGCCAGCAAGACTTTCGGGCGGAATTCACCCCTCCACTTT.

CDR3 residues: CASSSQSTHTDTQYF. The CDR3 bases are TGTGCCAGCAGCTCCCAGTCCACACACACAGATACGCAGTATTTT. V usage is TRBV5-4 and J usage is TRBJ2-3; D not certain. This CDR3 has 15 amino acids. V was trimmed by 3 bases and J by 2 bases, leaving 13 bases between them. Germline V gene sequence: CDR1 SGHNT, CDR2 YYREEE (reference sequence).

V is TRBV6-6 and J is TRBJ1-6, with 9 nucleotides matching TRBD1. The junction had 7 bases not matched to a gene; V was cut back by 5 bases and J by 8 bases. The CDR3 runs 15 residues. Germline V gene lookup returns CDR1 MNHNY and CDR2 SVGAGI (reference sequence). The CDR3 DNA is TGTGCCAGCAGTCGGGACAGGGAAGCTGATTCACCCCTCCACTTT. As protein: CASSRDREADSPLHF.

V is TRBV29-1 and J is TRBJ2-2; 7 bases map to TRBD2. In germline, CDR1 is SQVTM, CDR2 ANQGSEA. This CDR3 has 14 residues. The junction had 9 bases not matched to a gene; V was cut back by 6 bases and J by 5 bases. Here the CDR3 reads CSVGRGGATGELFF. CDR3 sequence (DNA): TGCAGCGTGGGCCGCGGGGGAGCAACCGGGGAGCTGTTTTTT.

The V call is TRBV11-2, the J call TRBJ1-2; no firm D call. V gave up 2 bases and J gave up 3 bases, with 7 bases separating them. Germline loops: CDR1 SGHAT, CDR2 FQNNGV. The CDR3 is made up of 13 amino acids. CDR3 DNA: TGTGCCAGCAGCTTATCTGTTCACTATGGCTACACCTTC. Translating it yields CASSLSVHYGYTF.

This clonotype came up a few times. The genes are TRBV20-1 and TRBJ1-3, with no clear D. The V end was cut by 1 base, the J end by 1 base, with 17 bases between. This CDR3 spans 17 amino acids. From germline, CDR1 is DFQATT and CDR2 SNEGSKA (reference sequence). The CDR3 loop is CSARGGEASSSGNTIYF. The CDR3 coding sequence is TGCAGTGCTAGAGGCGGAGAAGCATCGTCTTCTGGAAACACCATATATTTT.

This clonotype has more than one count but fewer than ten. This sequence joins TRBV11-2 and TRBJ2-2, with TRBD2 identical over 9 bases. Germline V lookup: CDR1 SGHAT, CDR2 FQNNGV. The CDR3 has 17 amino acids. V lost 1 base and J lost 1; bases outside the gene matches: 4. CDR3 DNA sequence: TGTGCCAGCAGCTTAGTTCGTAGCGGGGGGAACACCGGGGAGCTGTTTTTT. This sequence encodes CASSLVRSGGNTGELFF.

This clonotype was detected a few times. The V call is TRBV10-3, the J call TRBJ1-5; D ambiguous. This CDR3 has 15 residues. Trimming took 11 bases from V and 6 from J, leaving 23 bases between them. CDR1 and CDR2 (germline): ENHRY, SYGVKD. The CDR3 DNA sequence: TGTGCCTGCAAGGAAAGTTCGGAGGGCAGTCAGCCCCAGCATTTT. Its protein is CACKESSEGSQPQHF.

This clonotype showed up just a few times. The V gene is TRBV10-3, the J gene TRBJ2-2, with D perhaps TRBD1 (6 bases). The CDR3 sequence is 17 residues long. The V and J ends lost 11 bases and 6 bases respectively, with 28 bases between them. CDR1 is ENHRY, CDR2 SYGVKD, per germline. The CDR3 loop reads CACGGRPSPTLAGELFF. CDR3 coding DNA: TGTGCCTGTGGGGGCAGGCCCTCTCCTACCCTAGCCGGGGAGCTGTTTTTT.

This clonotype has a count of ten or more. CDR3 amino acids: CASSLGGDSQHF. Here the CDR3 DNA reads TGTGCCAGCAGCTTGGGAGGGGATTCCCAGCATTTT. This chain links TRBV5-6 with TRBJ1-5, with D possibly being TRBD1 (5 bases). The V gene lost 0 bases and the J gene lost 11 bases, with 9 bases spanning the gap. CDR3 length equals 12 residues. CDR1 is SGHDT, CDR2 YYEEEE, per germline.

This clonotype showed up many times. The chain has TRBV29-1 and TRBJ2-7; D may be TRBD1 or TRBD2 (6 bases each). The CDR3 spans 11 residues. Deletions cut 6 bases from V and 4 bases from J, with 10 bases between. Germline CDR1 and CDR2: SQVTM and ANQGSEA. For the CDR3, the DNA is TGCAGCGTGAGGGGGACTTACGAGCAGTACTTC. It specifies CSVRGTYEQYF.

This chain connects TRBV7-9 to TRBJ2-7, with 9 bases matching TRBD1. The germline V gene encodes CDR1 SEHNR and CDR2 FQNEAQ (reference sequence). The CDR3 runs to 15 residues. V trimming: 2 bases; J trimming: 5 bases; junction bases outside the gene matches: 7. The CDR3 sequence is CASSLLGDRVNEQYF. In DNA, the CDR3 is TGTGCCAGCAGCTTATTAGGGGACAGGGTCAACGAGCAGTACTTC.

The table lists this clonotype with a few counts. The genes are TRBV29-1 and TRBJ1-5, with D unresolved. This CDR3 is built from 14 residues. The V and J ends lost 5 bases and 3 bases respectively, with 14 bases between them. Germline V lookup: CDR1 SQVTM, CDR2 ANQGSEA. As DNA, the CDR3 is TGCAGCGTTTCGGGCAGAGGCCCCAATCAGCCCCAGCATTTT. Translated: CSVSGRGPNQPQHF.

This clonotype was counted at least ten times. The V gene is TRBV10-3, the J gene TRBJ1-5, with 10 bases lining up with TRBD1. The CDR3 has 12 residues. Looked up from germline, CDR1 is ENHRY and CDR2 is SYGVKD. V was clipped by 11 bases and J by 7 bases; unmatched bases: 5. CDR3 nucleotides: TGTGCCGCGGGACAGGGGACGCAGCCCCAGCATTTT. Protein product: CAAGQGTQPQHF.

This clonotype was detected a few times. The chain couples TRBV6-1 to TRBJ2-3; 9 nucleotides align to TRBD1. The CDR3 consists of 16 residues. CDR1 is MNHNS, CDR2 SASEGT, per germline. The J segment lost 4 bases and the V segment lost 6 bases, leaving 11 bases of the junction unmatched. The CDR3 region has the DNA TGTGCCAGCAGGCGGACGACAGGGGGGATACCAGATACGCAGTATTTT. Amino acids: CASRRTTGGIPDTQYF.

There are many counts of this clonotype. The chain employs TRBV27 and TRBJ1-5; D call uncertain. From germline, CDR1 is MNHEY and CDR2 SMNVEV (reference sequence). The CDR3 totals 14 residues. The V gene lost 4 bases and the J gene lost 2 bases, with 9 bases spanning the gap. The CDR3 region has the DNA TGTGCCAGCAGTTCACACCAACGCAATCAGCCCCAGCATTTT. Its translation is CASSSHQRNQPQHF.

This clonotype was counted only a few times. V is TRBV11-2 and J is TRBJ2-4; perhaps TRBD2 as D (5 bases). The CDR3 sequence is 19 residues long. V was clipped by 5 bases and J by 0 bases, with 23 bases between them. Germline CDR1 is SGHAT and CDR2 is FQNNGV. The CDR3 DNA reads as TGTGCCAGCAGCCACCTGCAGAATTCACTAGTTCTAGCCAAAAACATTCAGTACTTC. Encoded protein: CASSHLQNSLVLAKNIQYF.

The J gene is TRBJ2-2, the V gene TRBV12-3 or TRBV12-4; D not resolved. This CDR3 contains 18 residues. V was pared by 6 bases and J by 7 bases, with 27 bases between. CDR3 sequence reads: CASSPLEGTKEDSGELFF. The CDR3 nucleotides read TGTGCCAGCAGCCCCCTCGAAGGAACAAAGGAAGATAGCGGGGAGCTGTTTTTT.